What follows are 14 T cell receptor beta chains derived from one specimen sequenced in a study of regulatory T cells in long-lasting Graves disease. Building the TCR beta libraries relied on iRepertoire HTBI primers, and CDR3 regions underwent Arm-PCR. TCRdb re-called the multiplex PCR reads with MiXCR, one entry per CDR3 protein. The sample gives about 240,000 distinct CDR3 sequences, 20% to 25% of which show up once; about 15% is in the top ten. Noted time point: newly diagnosed GD, antithyroid drugs for less than 3 months. The TCR library was made from RNA extracted from PBMCs. This sample comprised peripheral blood mononuclear cells (PBMCs), obtained at new diagnosis, from a patient treated with antithyroid drugs. The receptors shown here come from a female donor with Graves disease.

At least ten counts were recorded for this clonotype. This chain links TRBV11-2 with TRBJ1-1; D may be TRBD1 (5 bases). Trimming removed 5 bases from V and 0 bases from J, with 13 bases in between. Germline CDR1 is SGHAT and CDR2 is FQNNGV. The CDR3 runs 15 residues. The CDR3 region is CASSQSDSLNTEAFF. CDR3 DNA sequence: TGTGCCAGCAGCCAGAGCGACAGTTTGAACACTGAAGCTTTCTTT.

This clonotype was recorded many times. This sequence joins TRBV4-3 and TRBJ2-1; perhaps TRBD1 as D (5 bases). Deletions cut 0 bases from V and 4 bases from J, with 13 bases between. CDR3 length equals 16 residues. The germline V gene encodes CDR1 LGHNA and CDR2 YSLEER. The CDR3 nucleotides read TGCGCCAGCAGCCAAGAAGCGACAGACCCATACAATGAGCAGTTCTTC. This sequence encodes CASSQEATDPYNEQFF.

This clonotype has a count of ten or more. The chain has TRBV27 and TRBJ1-2; 7 nucleotides align to TRBD1. V lost 5 bases and J lost 8; bases outside the gene matches: 17. Germline-derived CDR1 and CDR2 are MNHEY and SMNVEV (reference sequence). CDR3 size: 16 residues. The CDR3 loop reads CASSRRSTGRLVGYTF. In DNA form, the CDR3 reads TGTGCCAGCAGTCGGCGGTCGACAGGGCGATTAGTGGGCTACACCTTC.

In this sample, this clonotype turned up once. This chain connects TRBV11-2 to TRBJ2-7, with D possibly matching TRBD2 (5 bases). V was trimmed by 4 bases and J by 2 bases, leaving 12 bases between them. Germline loops: CDR1 SGHAT, CDR2 FQNNGV. This CDR3 is 14 amino acids long. The CDR3: CASSSYLGAYEQYF. In nucleotides, the CDR3 is TGTGCCAGCAGCTCGTACCTGGGAGCCTACGAGCAGTACTTC.

This clonotype was recorded many times. This rearrangement joins TRBV5-1 to TRBJ2-3, with TRBD1 as a possible D gene (6 bases). CDR3 length: 14 residues. Germline-derived CDR1 and CDR2 are SGHRS and YFSETQ. V lost 3 bases to trimming and J lost 4 bases, with 12 bases between them. The CDR3 loop is CASSSPGAADTQYF. In DNA, the CDR3 is TGCGCCAGCAGCTCCCCAGGGGCCGCAGATACGCAGTATTTT. Full variable domain (rest looked up from reference TRBV5-1 and TRBJ2-3): KAGVTQTPRYLIKTRGQQVTLSCSPISGHRSVSWYQQTPGQGLQFLFEYFSETQRNKGNFPGRFSGRQFSNSRSEMNVSTLELGDSALYLCASSSPGAADTQYFGPGTRLTVL.

This clonotype was counted at least ten times. V gene TRBV11-2 combines with J gene TRBJ1-1, with 9 bases aligning to TRBD1. Unmatched junction bases numbered 1, after V lost 1 base and J lost 7 bases. The germline V gene encodes CDR1 SGHAT and CDR2 FQNNGV. The CDR3 has 13 amino acids. In DNA form, the CDR3 reads TGTGCCAGCAGCTTAGGACAGGGGGTTGAAGCTTTCTTT. It specifies CASSLGQGVEAFF.

With regard to this clonotype: This may stem from a read error, because a much larger clone lies one nucleotide away. The V gene is TRBV20-1, the J gene TRBJ1-6; D might be TRBD1 (6 bases). Per the germline V gene, CDR1 is DFQATT and CDR2 is SNEGSKA (reference sequence). The CDR3 totals 14 residues. CDR3 loop: CSARAGGGDSPLYF. The CDR3 nucleotides are TGCAGTGCTAGAGCGGGGGGCGGGGATTCACCCCTCTACTTT.

The sample holds a few counts of this clonotype. This chain connects TRBV12-5 to TRBJ2-7; 7 bases map to TRBD1. Germline CDR1 LGHNT, CDR2 FRNRAP. This CDR3 is built from 15 residues. Trimming at V came to 3 bases and at J to 1 base, leaving 6 bases not matched to a gene. The CDR3 DNA reads as TGTGCTAGTGGTTTAACCACAGGGGCTTCCTACGAGCAGTACTTC. It encodes CASGLTTGASYEQYF.

The chain carries TRBV19 and TRBJ2-6, with D perhaps matching TRBD1 (6 bases). Between the trimmed V and J ends, which lost 8 bases and 4 bases, there was a span of 12 bases. The CDR3 has 14 amino acids. Germline V gives CDR1 LNHDA, CDR2 SQIVND (reference sequence). CDR3 nucleotides: TGTGCCAGTGAGACAGGAGGAGGGGCCAACGTCCTGACTTTC. Protein product: CASETGGGANVLTF. Combining the CDR3 with reference TRBV19 and TRBJ2-6 gives the whole variable domain DGGITQSPKYLFRKEGQNVTLSCEQNLNHDAMYWYRQDPGQGLRLIYYSQIVNDFQKGDIAEGYSVSREKKESFPLTVTSAQKNPTAFYLCASETGGGANVLTFGAGSRLTVL.

This clonotype has a count of ten or more. The chain carries TRBV3-1 and TRBJ1-1; no definite D call. With 0 bases removed from V and 6 bases from J, the gap between germline ends came to 8 bases. Per the germline V gene, CDR1 is LGHDT and CDR2 is YNNKEL (reference sequence). The CDR3 length is 13 residues. The CDR3 DNA reads TGTGCCAGCAGCCAAGATAGGAGGCCTGAAGCTTTCTTT. It encodes CASSQDRRPEAFF.

This clonotype has at least ten counts. The V gene is TRBV6-9, the J gene TRBJ2-7, with D possibly matching TRBD1 (5 bases). Germline lookup yields CDR1 MNHGY and CDR2 SVAAGI. CDR3 size: 15 residues. V lost 1 base to trimming and J lost 4 bases, with 14 bases between them. CDR3 coding DNA: TGTGCCAGCAGTTATTTGGCAGGGTCGAGTTACGAGCAGTACTTC. Its translation: CASSYLAGSSYEQYF.

The chain has TRBV28 and TRBJ1-5; TRBD1 aligns across 9 bases. Germline V gene lookup returns CDR1 MDHEN and CDR2 SYDVKM. V shed 6 bases and J 6 bases; nucleotides not matched to a gene: 12. CDR3 length equals 16 residues. Here the CDR3 reads CASSFSGTGNIQPQHF. The CDR3 DNA reads TGTGCCAGCAGCTTCTCCGGGACAGGGAATATTCAGCCCCAGCATTTT. Drawing the rest from reference TRBV28 and TRBJ1-5, the complete variable domain is DVKVTQSSRYLVKRTGEKVFLECVQDMDHENMFWYRQDPGLGLRLIYFSYDVKMKEKGDIPEGYSVSREKKERFSLILESASTNQTSMYLCASSFSGTGNIQPQHFGDGTRLSIL.

The chain uses TRBV19 and TRBJ2-2; D remains unclear. V was clipped by 3 bases and J by 2 bases, with 10 bases between them. Germline lookup yields CDR1 LNHDA and CDR2 SQIVND (reference sequence). The CDR3 totals 15 residues. CDR3 DNA sequence: TGTGCCAGTAGTATTGGCGGAGCCAACACCGGGGAGCTGTTTTTT. This sequence encodes CASSIGGANTGELFF.

This clonotype was observed many times. This likely stems from a read error, as it lies one base from a far larger clone. The chain has TRBV12-3 or TRBV12-4 and TRBJ1-5, with D perhaps matching TRBD1 (6 bases). V lost 8 bases, J lost 0 bases, and 8 bases lay in between. The CDR3 is 13 residues long. The chain's CDR3 is CASQGYSNQPQHF. DNA for the CDR3: TGTGCCAGCCAGGGGTATAGCAATCAGCCCCAGCATTTT.